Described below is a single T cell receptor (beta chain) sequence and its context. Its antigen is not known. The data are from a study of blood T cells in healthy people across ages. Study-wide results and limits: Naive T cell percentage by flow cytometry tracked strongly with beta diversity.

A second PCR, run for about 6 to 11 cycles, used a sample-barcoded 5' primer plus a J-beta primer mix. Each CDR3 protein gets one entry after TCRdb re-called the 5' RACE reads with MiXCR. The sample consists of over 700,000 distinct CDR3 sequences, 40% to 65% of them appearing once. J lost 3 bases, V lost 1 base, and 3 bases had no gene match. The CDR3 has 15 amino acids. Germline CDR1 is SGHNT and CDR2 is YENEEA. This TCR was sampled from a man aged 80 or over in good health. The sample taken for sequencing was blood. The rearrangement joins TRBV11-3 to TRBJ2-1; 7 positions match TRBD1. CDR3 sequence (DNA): TGTGCCAGCAGCTTAGGGACAGGAATCTACAATGAGCAGTTCTTC. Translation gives CASSLGTGIYNEQFF.